These 30 T cell receptor beta chains came from one sample sequenced in a study of shared clonotypes between healthy human individuals. Data came from immunoSEQ multiplex PCR; TCRdb stores just in-frame clones and leaves some out. The sample holds 2 million to 2.5 million clones, around 92% seen once. What was sequenced was naive CD4+ T cells from PBMCs. Noted subset: CD45RA+ positively selected. The receptor set was obtained from a man younger than 30 in good health. Some clones in this sample may be carry-over from other donors' samples.

This chain links TRBV7-2 with TRBJ1-4; D is undetermined. The CDR3 is 13 amino acids. V was cut by 5 bases and J by 3 bases, with 7 bases left in between. From germline, CDR1 is SGHTA and CDR2 FQGNSA. The CDR3, as DNA: TGTGCCAGCAGCCTGGGATCTAATGAAAAACTGTTTTTT. Amino acid sequence: CASSLGSNEKLFF.

The chain combines TRBV20-1 with TRBJ1-2, with D unclear. The length of the CDR3 is 10 residues. Trimming took 3 bases from V and 6 from J, leaving 5 bases between them. The germline V gene has CDR1 DFQATT and CDR2 SNEGSKA (reference sequence). Here the CDR3 reads CSARDDGYTF. The CDR3 bases are TGCAGTGCTAGGGACGATGGCTACACCTTC.

As for this clone: The sample contains more than one DNA sequence encoding this CDR3. The rearrangement links TRBV2 to TRBJ1-1; perhaps TRBD1 as D (5 bases). The CDR3 length is 15 residues. Germline CDR1 is SNHLY and CDR2 is FYNNEI. The V gene lost 2 bases and the J gene lost 1 base, with 11 bases spanning the gap. The DNA of the CDR3 is TGTGCCAGCAGTGAACAGGGAGCCGCGAACACTGAAGCTTTCTTT. Translated: CASSEQGAANTEAFF. The complete variable domain, with remaining parts taken from reference TRBV2 and TRBJ1-1, reads EPEVTQTPSHQVTQMGQEVILRCVPISNHLYFYWYRQILGQKVEFLVSFYNNEISEKSEIFDDQFSVERPDGSNFTLKIRSTKLEDSAMYFCASSEQGAANTEAFFGQGTRLTVV.

A few counts support this clone. V usage is TRBV15 and J usage is TRBJ2-5; D not resolved. Trimming stripped 6 bases from V and 2 bases from J, with 7 bases between. Germline V gene data show CDR1 as LNHNV and CDR2 as YYDKDF (reference sequence). The CDR3 spans 12 residues. CDR3 nucleotides: TGTGCCACCAGTCACATTCAAGAGACCCAGTACTTC. The encoded protein is CATSHIQETQYF.

The J gene is TRBJ1-4, the V gene TRBV2, with 7 bases that match TRBD1. Germline assignment: CDR1 SNHLY and CDR2 FYNNEI. The CDR3 sequence is 16 residues long. The V gene end was trimmed by 7 bases and the J gene end by 7 bases; junction bases not matched to a gene: 15. Here the CDR3 reads CASTPDGTGVSEKLFF. The CDR3 bases are TGTGCCAGCACACCCGACGGCACAGGGGTTAGTGAAAAACTGTTTTTT.

The genes are TRBV5-8 and TRBJ2-4; 9 bases line up with TRBD1. The junction had 5 bases not matched to a gene; V was cut back by 4 bases and J by 0 bases. The CDR3 contains 16 residues. Germline CDR1 SGHTS, CDR2 YDEGEE. The CDR3: CASSRGQGQAKNIQYF. The CDR3 nucleotides are TGTGCCAGCAGCCGAGGACAGGGGCAAGCCAAAAACATTCAGTACTTC.

This clone appeared a single time. V is TRBV28 and J is TRBJ1-2; D uncertain. The CDR3 covers 14 residues. Germline-derived CDR1 and CDR2 are MDHEN and SYDVKM. V lost 6 bases and J 1 base, leaving 12 bases between the germline ends. In nucleotides, the CDR3 is TGTGCCAGCAGGGCCCTTTTTTATAACTATGGCTACACCTTC. Its protein is CASRALFYNYGYTF.

The chain couples TRBV5-6 to TRBJ2-5, with D perhaps assigned TRBD1 or TRBD2 (5 bases each). CDR3 size: 15 residues. V was pared by 1 base and J by 5 bases, with 15 bases between. In germline, CDR1 is SGHDT, CDR2 YYEEEE. The CDR3 reads CASSLTGAISETQYF. As DNA, the CDR3 is TGTGCCAGCAGCTTGACCGGGGCAATCAGTGAGACCCAGTACTTC.

Only a few counts were recorded for this clone. This chain uses TRBV19 with TRBJ2-6, with D tentatively TRBD1 or TRBD2 (6 bases each). Germline CDR1 and CDR2: LNHDA and SQIVND (reference sequence). The CDR3 spans 15 residues. V shed 7 bases and J shed 3 bases, with 13 bases lying between them. CDR3 amino acids: CASIPGASGANVLTF. CDR3 DNA sequence: TGTGCCAGTATTCCGGGGGCTAGTGGGGCCAACGTCCTGACTTTC.

The chain employs TRBV7-2 and TRBJ1-1, with 8 nucleotides matching TRBD1. V trimming: 5 bases; J trimming: 5 bases; junction bases outside the gene matches: 7. This CDR3 region has 14 residues. From germline, CDR1 is SGHTA and CDR2 FQGNSA. The CDR3 region has the DNA TGTGCCAGCAGCGTAGGACAGGGCGAGACTGAAGCTTTCTTT. Encoded protein: CASSVGQGETEAFF.

The rearrangement joins TRBV7-9 to TRBJ1-2, with D unclear. The CDR3 spans 13 residues. The germline CDR1 and CDR2 sequences are SEHNR and FQNEAQ (reference sequence). Trimming removed 5 bases from V and 8 bases from J, with 15 bases in between. The CDR3 is CASSGIQASGYTF. The DNA for the CDR3 is TGTGCCAGCAGCGGTATCCAGGCCTCGGGCTACACCTTC.

J is TRBJ2-3 and V is TRBV7-9, with 11 bases fitting TRBD2. With 5 bases clipped from V and 0 bases from J, the junction kept 10 bases outside the gene matches. The CDR3 is 18 residues long. Looked up from germline, CDR1 is SEHNR and CDR2 is FQNEAQ (reference sequence). Here the CDR3 reads CASSKLAGVINSTDTQYF. As DNA, the CDR3 is TGTGCCAGCAGCAAACTAGCGGGGGTTATCAATAGCACAGATACGCAGTATTTT.

This clone has a single count. The chain recombines TRBV5-1 with TRBJ2-3, with TRBD2 identical over 7 bases. Germline V gene data show CDR1 as SGHRS and CDR2 as YFSETQ. The CDR3 runs 17 residues. Trimming took 6 bases from V and 5 from J; bases not matched to a gene: 18. CDR3 amino acids: CASTPPGGAGVVDTQYF. Here the CDR3 DNA reads TGCGCCAGCACCCCCCCCGGGGGTGCGGGAGTTGTAGATACGCAGTATTTT.

The chain employs TRBV5-3 and TRBJ2-4; TRBD2 matches 9 bases. TRBV5-3 is placed among ORFs of uncertain function. V trimming: 0 bases; J trimming: 2 bases; junction bases outside the gene matches: 9. The length of the CDR3 is 18 residues. In DNA, the CDR3 is TGTGCCAGAAGCTTGGCCTCCTATCCTAGCGGGACCAAAAACATTCAGTACTTC. Encoded protein: CARSLASYPSGTKNIQYF.

The genes are TRBV4-1 and TRBJ2-2; TRBD2 aligns across 16 bases. J lost 4 bases, V lost 3 bases, and 8 bases had no gene match. Germline CDR1 is MGHRA and CDR2 is YSYEKL. The CDR3 sequence is 19 residues long. The CDR3 here is CASSQPGLAGGRGTGELFF. The CDR3 DNA reads as TGCGCCAGCAGCCAGCCGGGACTAGCGGGAGGGCGGGGCACCGGGGAGCTGTTTTTT.

V is TRBV27 and J is TRBJ2-1, with TRBD1 identical over 9 bases. V lost 6 bases to trimming and J lost 14 bases; unmatched junction nucleotides: 5. Germline V lookup: CDR1 MNHEY, CDR2 SMNVEV (reference sequence). The CDR3 runs 11 residues. The CDR3 DNA reads as TGTGCCAGCAGCACCCGGGACAGGGAGTTCTTC. Its translation: CASSTRDREFF.

This clone was seen just once. This chain connects TRBV6-4 to TRBJ1-2; TRBD1 matches 9 bases. CDR1 is MRHNA and CDR2 is SNTAGT in the germline V gene. V was pared by 6 bases and J by 6 bases, with 8 bases of the junction left unmatched. The CDR3 runs to 14 residues. CDR3 sequence reads: CASRDPGQGNGYTF. Written as DNA, the CDR3 is TGTGCCAGCAGGGATCCGGGACAGGGTAATGGCTACACCTTC.

The rearrangement uses TRBV18 and TRBJ1-4; 8 bases are a match to TRBD1. V lost 2 bases and J lost 7; bases outside the gene matches: 3. There are 14 residues in the CDR3. Germline CDR1 reads KGHSH; CDR2 reads LQKENI. The CDR3 loop is CASSPETGAEKLFF. Here the CDR3 DNA reads TGTGCCAGCTCACCAGAGACAGGGGCTGAAAAACTGTTTTTT.

This chain links TRBV4-1 with TRBJ2-1, with 7 bases identical to TRBD2. With 3 bases clipped from V and 9 bases from J, the junction kept 11 bases outside the gene matches. Germline V gene sequence: CDR1 MGHRA, CDR2 YSYEKL. CDR3 length equals 15 residues. The CDR3 sequence is CASSQPSGLAAEQFF. CDR3 DNA sequence: TGCGCCAGCAGCCAGCCGTCGGGGCTAGCGGCTGAGCAGTTCTTC.

The chain recombines TRBV28 with TRBJ1-5; 7 nucleotides agree with TRBD1. Germline CDR1 reads MDHEN; CDR2 reads SYDVKM. With 7 bases clipped from V and 9 bases from J, the junction kept 12 bases outside the gene matches. The CDR3 runs 14 residues. CDR3 loop: CASIGQDSLWPQHF. DNA for the CDR3: TGTGCCAGCATTGGACAGGACTCTCTCTGGCCCCAGCATTTT.

V usage is TRBV19 and J usage is TRBJ1-2, with 7 bases aligning to TRBD1. CDR1 LNHDA and CDR2 SQIVND come from the germline V gene (reference sequence). This CDR3 comprises 16 residues. The V gene end was trimmed by 4 bases and the J gene end by 3 bases; junction bases not matched to a gene: 11. The CDR3 reads CASSTRPGQTYYGYTF. CDR3 sequence (DNA): TGTGCCAGTAGTACGCGCCCGGGACAGACTTACTATGGCTACACCTTC. Full variable domain (rest looked up from reference TRBV19 and TRBJ1-2): DGGITQSPKYLFRKEGQNVTLSCEQNLNHDAMYWYRQDPGQGLRLIYYSQIVNDFQKGDIAEGYSVSREKKESFPLTVTSAQKNPTAFYLCASSTRPGQTYYGYTFGSGTRLTVV.

The chain joins TRBV19 to TRBJ2-3, with unresolved D. Trimming cost V 2 bases and J 5 bases, with 11 bases left between them. CDR1 and CDR2 (germline): LNHDA, SQIVND (reference sequence). The CDR3 is 14 residues long. CDR3: CASSITAAGDTQYF. Here the CDR3 DNA reads TGTGCCAGTAGTATAACGGCAGCAGGAGATACGCAGTATTTT.

This clone showed up just a few times. The gene calls are TRBV28 and TRBJ1-1, with D uncertain. CDR1 and CDR2 (germline): MDHEN, SYDVKM. This CDR3 region has 13 residues. Trimming left V 2 bases short and J 5 bases short, with 9 bases between. CDR3 protein: CASSLPGLTEAFF. CDR3 bases: TGTGCCAGCAGTTTACCGGGGTTGACTGAAGCTTTCTTT. Variable domain in full (rest from reference TRBV28 and TRBJ1-1): DVKVTQSSRYLVKRTGEKVFLECVQDMDHENMFWYRQDPGLGLRLIYFSYDVKMKEKGDIPEGYSVSREKKERFSLILESASTNQTSMYLCASSLPGLTEAFFGQGTRLTVV.

Notes on this clone: Other DNA sequences in this specimen translate into the identical CDR3. DNA for the CDR3: TGTGCCAGCAGCAGGGACAGCGGAGATACGCAGTATTTT. It encodes CASSRDSGDTQYF. This rearrangement joins TRBV5-4 to TRBJ2-3; 7 bases fit TRBD1. CDR3 length: 13 residues. Per the germline V gene, CDR1 is SGHNT and CDR2 is YYREEE (reference sequence). V lost 4 bases to trimming and J lost 5 bases; unmatched junction nucleotides: 4.

The gene calls are TRBV5-4 and TRBJ1-2; TRBD1 aligns across 9 bases. Germline CDR1 reads SGHNT; CDR2 reads YYREEE (reference sequence). After removal of 4 bases from V and 4 bases from J, the junction contained 8 bases not matched to a gene. This CDR3 is built from 15 residues. CDR3 DNA sequence: TGTGCCAGCAGCGTTCCCGGGACAGGGATCTATGGCTACACCTTC. Translating gives CASSVPGTGIYGYTF.

The chain carries TRBV5-1 and TRBJ1-1, with unresolved D. Germline V gene sequence: CDR1 SGHRS, CDR2 YFSETQ. The CDR3 has 13 residues. The CDR3 bases are TGCGCTTCCCGAGCGAGGGTAGAAACTGAAGCTTTCTTT. This gives the protein CASRARVETEAFF.

This rearrangement joins TRBV19 to TRBJ1-3, with unresolved D. Trimming shortened V by 10 bases and J by 5 bases, and 15 bases separated the two germline ends. In germline, CDR1 is LNHDA, CDR2 SQIVND (reference sequence). The length of the CDR3 is 13 residues. CDR3 sequence reads: CATNAANRNTIYF. The DNA for the CDR3 is TGTGCCACCAACGCAGCGAATAGAAACACCATATATTTT.

The V and J genes are TRBV9 and TRBJ2-7, with D tentatively TRBD2 (7 bases). The germline V gene has CDR1 SGDLS and CDR2 YYNGEE. Trimming took 3 bases from V and 4 from J, leaving 14 bases between them. The CDR3 is 14 amino acids. CDR3 loop: CASSARGGDYEQYF. Written as DNA, the CDR3 is TGTGCCAGCAGCGCGCGAGGGGGGGATTACGAGCAGTACTTC.

The chain uses TRBV28 and TRBJ1-5, with 8 bases that match TRBD1. The V segment lost 6 bases and the J segment 4 bases; nucleotides outside the gene matches: 8. The CDR3 loop spans 15 amino acids. Per germline, CDR1 MDHEN and CDR2 SYDVKM. This CDR3 is CASRNGQGRNQPQHF. The CDR3 DNA follows: TGTGCCAGCAGGAATGGACAGGGTAGAAATCAGCCCCAGCATTTT.

This clone was seen just once. The chain has TRBV9 and TRBJ1-2; no firm D call. The CDR3 loop spans 16 amino acids. Trimming took 4 bases from V and 2 from J, leaving 18 bases between them. Germline V gene sequence: CDR1 SGDLS, CDR2 YYNGEE. CDR3 amino acids: CASSLTSGPLNYGYTF. The CDR3 nucleotides are TGTGCCAGCAGCCTTACCTCCGGGCCGTTAAACTATGGCTACACCTTC.